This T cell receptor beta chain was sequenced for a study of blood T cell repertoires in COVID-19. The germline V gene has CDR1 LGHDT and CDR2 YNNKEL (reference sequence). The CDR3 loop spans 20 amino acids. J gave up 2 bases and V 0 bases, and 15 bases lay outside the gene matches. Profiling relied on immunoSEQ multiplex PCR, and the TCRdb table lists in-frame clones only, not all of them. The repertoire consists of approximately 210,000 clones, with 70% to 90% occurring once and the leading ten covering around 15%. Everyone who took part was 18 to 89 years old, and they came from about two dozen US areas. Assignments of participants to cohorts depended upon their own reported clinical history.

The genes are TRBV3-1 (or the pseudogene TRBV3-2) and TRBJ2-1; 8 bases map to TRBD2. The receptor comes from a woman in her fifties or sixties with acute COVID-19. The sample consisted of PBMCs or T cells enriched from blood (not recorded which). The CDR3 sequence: CASSQERVSGNPPTYNEQFF. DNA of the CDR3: TGTGCCAGCAGCCAAGAACGCGTTAGCGGGAATCCCCCTACCTACAATGAGCAGTTCTTC.